This T cell receptor (beta chain) stems from a study of blood T cell repertoires in COVID-19 (dated by TCRdb to 2020 to 2022). As for the study more broadly: The collaborator samples originated in the United States, Italy and Spain and spanned the acute and convalescent phases of COVID-19. The samples were drawn from the first 160 participants of the ongoing ImmuneRACE study and from over 950 subjects provided by 6 global collaborators. HLA class I and class II types, where available, came from metadata supplied by the sample provider rather than from assay-based typing. Deeply sampled blood TCRbeta repertoires from subjects exposed to, actively infected with, or recovered from COVID-19 were included in the dataset. Nearly every sample came with metadata listing a de-identified subject ID, COVID-19 status, age in years and sex. The prospective study material was composed of cDNA or gDNA derived from T cells, B-cell-depleted T cells, or PBMCs. The repertoires were made available in a free public database intended to serve as a resource for research on the immune response to SARS-CoV-2. Broad study findings and their caveats: The quantity of clinical and demographic metadata differed by source and by participant and was supplied without curation.

As for this clone: Its antigen target is currently unknown. Base qualities are not provided; no much larger clone lies one nucleotide away.

The germline V gene (reference sequence) gives CDR1 as LNHDA and CDR2 as SQIVND. From the cysteine through the phenylalanine, the CDR3 covers 14 amino acids. The kept DNA is CDR3 alone, 42 bases in frame from the first base. V was cut back by 1 base and J by 7 bases, leaving a gap of 14 bases between them. The collaborating institutions used their own protocols to collect whole blood in K2EDTA tubes. For TCRbeta analysis, collaborator samples were shipped as frozen whole blood, as isolated PBMCs, or as DNA extracted from either sample type. TCRbeta CDR3 regions were amplified from genomic DNA using the immunoSEQ Assay, a bias-controlled multiplex PCR. Per the authors' processing: The number of nucleated cells in each sample was estimated from the amplification of reference gene primers within the assay. To quantify the absolute abundance of each unique TCRbeta CDR3 rearrangement, sequence reads were collapsed and filtered. For each sample, productive Simpson clonality was calculated as the square root of Simpson's diversity index over productive rearrangements. TCRdb mirrors the immuneACCESS table, restricted to in-frame sequences. Some clones are absent from its copies; in checked studies, under half trace to an unresolved V gene, and the reason for the others is unknown. The V and J calls and clone size are taken from that table; D and trimming were inferred from the DNA. The sample table holds roughly 200,000 clones, of which approximately 80% were seen once. Together, the top ten hold around a sixth of the sample.

Rearrangement joined TRBV19 to TRBJ2-7, with the identity of the D gene unclear. This TCR derives from a woman of 80 years or more with active or convalescent COVID-19. Sequenced material: peripheral blood. The DNA sequence is given as TGTGCCAGTAGTATAGTCCACGGAGCACGGGAGCAGTACTTC. It translates to CASSIVHGAREQYF.